These T cell receptor beta chains were read from a single sample in a study of molecular identifiers for immune sequencing clone quantification. TCRdb ran MiXCR on the PCR reads and lists one entry per CDR3 protein. The table includes just under 650,000 distinct CDR3 sequences, 15% to 20% detected once. Sequencing was carried out using naive CD8+ T cells from blood, with Jurkat cell RNA spiked in. The receptors derive from a human donor in good health. Some libraries in this study had Jurkat cell RNA spiked in. The conserved cysteine and the conserved F or W are not part of the CDR3 here. The D gene is left open where the match is weak. Clone size appears in some rows only: once, few, many, or a class for an expanded clone.

TRBJ2-3,many,-,TRBV30,AWSGGQSTDTQY
TRBJ1-1,few,TRBD1,TRBV4-1,ASSHPPTGGTEAF
TRBJ2-1,-,-,TRBV27,ASRWVYNEQF
TRBJ1-6,few,TRBD1,TRBV28,ASSYRGLRSPLH
TRBJ2-2,many,-,TRBV4-2,ASSQEERAGELF
TRBJ2-7,few,-,TRBV4-3,ASSQEGGTHSYEQY
TRBJ2-2,many,-,TRBV7-7,ASSLVPSAGELF
TRBJ1-1,many,TRBD1,TRBV5-1,ASSLDGRAGGRNTEAF
TRBJ1-5,-,-,TRBV28,ASSLLGRDGNQPQH
TRBJ2-5,many,-,TRBV7-9,ASSLPHGETQY
TRBJ2-2,few,-,TRBV7-9,ASSLVASTAGELF
TRBJ1-3,many,-,TRBV9,ASSEGSFNTIY